The sequence of this TCR beta chain was determined in a study of control samples from healthy donors and cancer patients. This table comes from immunoSEQ multiplex PCR, and its TCRdb copy is limited to in-frame clones, with some not included. The repertoire holds about 170,000 clones, with around 93% as singletons. In germline, CDR1 is SGHRS, CDR2 YFSETQ. The CDR3 length is 14 residues. Concerning this clone: The junction shows a germline mismatch at one end, possibly a read error.

Source material: blood. This chain uses TRBV5-1 with TRBJ2-5; 7 nucleotides match TRBD1. This TCR came from a woman aged 55-75 years in good health. CDR3 protein: CAGSPDDRDETQYF. The CDR3 region has the DNA TGCGCCGGCAGCCCAGACGACAGGGACGAGACCCAGTACTTC.